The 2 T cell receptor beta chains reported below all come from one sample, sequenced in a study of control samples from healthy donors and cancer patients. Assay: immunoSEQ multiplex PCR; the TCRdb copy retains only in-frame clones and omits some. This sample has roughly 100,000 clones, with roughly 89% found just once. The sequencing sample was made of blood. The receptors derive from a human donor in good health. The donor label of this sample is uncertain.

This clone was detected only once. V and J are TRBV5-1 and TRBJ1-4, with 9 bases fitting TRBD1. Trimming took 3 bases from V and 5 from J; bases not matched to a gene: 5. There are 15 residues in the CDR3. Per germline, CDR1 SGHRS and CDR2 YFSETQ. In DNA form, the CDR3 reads TGCGCCAGCAGCTCGACAGGGGGGACAAATGAAAAACTGTTTTTT. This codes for CASSSTGGTNEKLFF.

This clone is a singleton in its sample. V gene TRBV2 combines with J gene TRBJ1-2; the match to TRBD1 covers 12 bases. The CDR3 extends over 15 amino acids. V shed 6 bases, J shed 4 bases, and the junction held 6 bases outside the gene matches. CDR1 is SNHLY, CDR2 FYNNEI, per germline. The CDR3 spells CASRLGQGASYGYTF. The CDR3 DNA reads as TGTGCCAGCAGGCTGGGACAGGGGGCCAGCTATGGCTACACCTTC.